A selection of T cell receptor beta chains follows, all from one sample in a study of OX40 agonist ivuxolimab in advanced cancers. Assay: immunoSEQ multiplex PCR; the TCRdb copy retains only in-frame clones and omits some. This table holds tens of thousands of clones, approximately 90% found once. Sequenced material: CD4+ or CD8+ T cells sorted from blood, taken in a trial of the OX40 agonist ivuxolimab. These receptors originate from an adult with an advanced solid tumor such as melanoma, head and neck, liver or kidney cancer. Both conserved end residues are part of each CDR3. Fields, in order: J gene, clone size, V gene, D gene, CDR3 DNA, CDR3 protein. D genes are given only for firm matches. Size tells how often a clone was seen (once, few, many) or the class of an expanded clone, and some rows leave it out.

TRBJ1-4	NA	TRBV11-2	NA	TGTGCCAGCAGCTTAGGCAGCCGGTGGAATGAAAAACTGTTTTTT	CASSLGSRWNEKLFF
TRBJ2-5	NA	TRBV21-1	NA	TGTGCCAGAGACCGTAACAGGGGAGAGACCCAGTACTTC	CARDRNRGETQYF
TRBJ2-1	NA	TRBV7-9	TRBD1	TGTGCCAGCAGCCGAGGACAGGGGAAATTTAATGAGCAGTTCTTC	CASSRGQGKFNEQFF
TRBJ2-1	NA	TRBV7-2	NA	TGTGCCAGCAGCTTAGGTCGTGGGCCAGGGCCTCTAAATGAGCAGTTCTTC	CASSLGRGPGPLNEQFF
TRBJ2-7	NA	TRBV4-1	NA	TGCGCCAGCAGCCCCGACTGGGCGGCGTACGAGCAGTACTTC	CASSPDWAAYEQYF
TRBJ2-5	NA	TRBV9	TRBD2	TGTGCCAGCAGCGCCTTTAGCGGGGACGGTGAGACCCAGTACTTC	CASSAFSGDGETQYF
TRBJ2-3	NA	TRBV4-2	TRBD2	TGTGCCAGCAGCCAAGACCCACTAGCGGGAGAGGCAGATACGCAGTATTTT	CASSQDPLAGEADTQYF
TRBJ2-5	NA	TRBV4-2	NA	TGTGCCAGCAGCCCGTTGGGGAACCAAGAGACCCAGTACTTC	CASSPLGNQETQYF
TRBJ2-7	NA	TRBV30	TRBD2	TGTGCCTGGAGTGTAGGGCTAGCGGGAGTCTACGAGCAGTACTTC	CAWSVGLAGVYEQYF
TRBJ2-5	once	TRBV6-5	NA	TGTGCCAGCAGTTACCCGACGGGGGCGCCCCGAGAGACCCAGTACTTC	CASSYPTGAPRETQYF
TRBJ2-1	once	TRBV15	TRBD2	TGTGCCACCAGCAGAGATGGGACTAGGAACAATGAGCAGTTCTTC	CATSRDGTRNNEQFF
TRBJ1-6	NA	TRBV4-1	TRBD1	TGCGCCAGCAGCCAAGCCCCGACAGGGTTGATTTCACCCCTCCACTTT	CASSQAPTGLISPLHF
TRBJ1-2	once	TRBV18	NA	TGTGCCAGCTCACCCATTACAGGGTCGATTGGCTACACCTTC	CASSPITGSIGYTF